Listed here is a single TCR beta chain. Its antigen is undetermined. Other DNA sequences in this specimen translate into the identical CDR3. This sample was taken from a study of T cell responses to AZD1222 COVID-19 vaccine. Profiling relied on immunoSEQ multiplex PCR, and the TCRdb table lists in-frame clones only, not all of them. Among about 150,000 clones, 94% were seen once, and the ten largest hold roughly 1.2%. The study's findings and limits: Unmutated variant regions are reportedly the target of nearly half of TCRs that are spike-specific. Spike regions recognized by vaccine-associated CD4 TCRs spanned the protein, led by 160-218 and 743-854.

The CDR3 totals 12 residues. The germline gives CDR1 KGHSH, CDR2 LQKENI. V was pared by 2 bases and J by 2 bases, with 2 bases between. Specimen: peripheral blood, collected on day 0 of AZD1222 vaccination. The chain joins TRBV18 to TRBJ2-3; no reliable D call. The receptor comes from an adult in good health. CDR3 sequence: CASSPTTDTQYF. The CDR3 nucleotides read TGTGCCAGCTCACCAACCACAGATACGCAGTATTTT.